This TCR beta chain was documented in a study of T cells after yellow fever vaccination (dated by TCRdb to between 2018 and 2020). About the investigation overall: The SMART-Seq v4 Ultra Low Input RNA kit was used to prepare libraries from fractions with low cell numbers. Two healthy male donors, one aged 18 to 29 and one aged 30 to 40 years, were included in the cohort. Blood was drawn at multiple timepoints before and after primary and secondary immunization, with bulk PBMC replicates and cell subsets isolated. To track T-cell clones before and after primary and booster YFV17D yellow fever vaccination, bulk TCR alpha and beta repertoires were sequenced longitudinally. Beyond this particular receptor, the publication reports: Because only two donors were included in the study, the extent to which the findings can be generalized is limited. The secondary T-cell response was found to be weaker but faster than the primary response, with a peak reached on day 5 rather than on day 15. FACS-sorted repertoires could contain abundant contaminating clonotypes from the bulk population, so computational filtering was required. A small fraction of clonotypes appeared in both the CD4 and CD8 compartments, likely as a result of convergent recombination. After the booster, most clones that had expanded after primary vaccination were detected again (nearly 97% of CD4 and around 88% of CD8), suggesting broad maintenance of memory.

Synthesis of TCR cDNA relied on 5'RACE template switching, a step that introduced a universal primer site along with unique molecular identifiers. Priming of cDNA synthesis was performed from both the TCR alpha and TCR beta constant segments. Library amplification used two PCR steps, and the second PCR step added sample barcodes and sequencing adapters. Libraries were sequenced on Illumina HiSeq 2500 (2x100 bp) or NovaSeq (2x150 bp). Processing in the source paper ran as follows. MIGEC handled demultiplexing of reads and collapsing into UMI consensus sequences, while MiXCR performed V(D)J alignment. Vaccine-responding clonotypes were defined with edgeR using replicate PBMC samples, requiring FDR below 0.01 and a log2 fold change above 5 up to day 15. Each bulk clonotype received a CD4 or CD8 identity based on whether the sequenced CD4 or CD8 repertoire contained that clonotype at higher abundance. Starting from the raw public reads, TCRdb applied fastp trimming at Q25, assembled clones with MiXCR and retained in-frame beta chains. Each record represents a unique CDR3 protein, reported with the most common genes and DNA among its rows. The V and J calls and clone size come from TCRdb's table, not from the authors' own analysis. The sample includes approximately 260,000 distinct CDR3 sequences, with under 15% observed a single time. The ten biggest clones cover roughly 0.5% of the sample.

The treatment or condition label corresponds to: live attenuated yellow fever vaccine strain. PBMCs were isolated from peripheral blood using a standard Ficoll-Paque protocol. CD4 and CD8 T-cell fractions were isolated with Dynabeads CD4 and CD8 positive selection kits. RNA was extracted with TriZol from bulk PBMCs, CD4 and CD8 fractions, and dextramer-positive and dextramer-negative fractions. A note on this clonotype: Its antigen target is currently unknown. No per-base quality is available; no much larger clone lies one base away.

This TCR was recovered from a man younger than 40 who received the YFV17D yellow fever vaccine. The source material was CD4+ T cells sorted from PBMCs, sampled 45 days after the yellow fever booster vaccination.

The DNA reads as follows: TGTGCCAGCAGCTTGGGGACTATAGGCGAGACCCAGTACTTC. Translation gives CASSLGTIGETQYF. The chain joins TRBV5-6 to TRBJ2-5; TRBD2 is possibly the D segment (6 matching bases). The CDR3 measures 14 amino acids from cysteine to phenylalanine. The CDR3 DNA has 42 bases and is translated from base 1. The V and J ends are trimmed by 0 bases and 5 bases, leaving 11 bases between them. The germline V gene yields SGHDT for CDR1 and YYEEEE for CDR2.